This T cell receptor beta chain was captured in a study of neurological immune-mediated disorders. Each TCR transcript was tagged with a 10-nucleotide random UMI during 5'RACE. MiXCR, applied by TCRdb to the 5' RACE reads, yields one record per CDR3 protein. The sample shows more than 45,000 distinct CDR3 sequences, roughly 4.6% of them seen only once. Only a few counts were recorded for this clonotype. The antigen is unknown. Study findings and constraints: When the repertoires were sorted by phylogenetic grouping, those of 18 of 34 multiple sclerosis patients ended up in one related-CDR3 cluster, a possible signature.

The CDR3 is 15 amino acids. The germline V gene has CDR1 MNHNS and CDR2 SASEGT. Unmatched junction bases numbered 5, after V lost 1 base and J lost 7 bases. This receptor was obtained from a man aged 50 to 59 with multiple sclerosis. The rearrangement links TRBV6-1 to TRBJ2-1; 9 bases agree with TRBD1. The material sequenced was PBMCs. The CDR3 sequence: CASSEVTGGLNEQFF. In DNA form, the CDR3 reads TGTGCCAGCAGTGAAGTAACAGGGGGCTTAAATGAGCAGTTCTTC.